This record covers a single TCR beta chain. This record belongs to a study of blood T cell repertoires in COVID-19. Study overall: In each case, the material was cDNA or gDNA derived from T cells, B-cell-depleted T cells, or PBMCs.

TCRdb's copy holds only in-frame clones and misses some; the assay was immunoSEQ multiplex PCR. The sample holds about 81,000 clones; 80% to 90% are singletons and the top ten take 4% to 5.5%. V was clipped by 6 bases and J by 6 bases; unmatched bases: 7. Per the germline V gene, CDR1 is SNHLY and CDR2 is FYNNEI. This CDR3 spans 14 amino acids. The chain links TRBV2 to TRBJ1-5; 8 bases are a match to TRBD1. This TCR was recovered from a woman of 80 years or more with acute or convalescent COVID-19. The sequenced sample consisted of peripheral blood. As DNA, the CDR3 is TGTGCCAGCAGCCCGACAGGGGAGAGTCAGCCCCAGCATTTT. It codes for CASSPTGESQPQHF.